This T cell receptor beta chain was identified during a study of cytomegalovirus exposure and HLA in healthy donors. Both 60 Vbeta primers and 13 Jbeta primers went into the PCR. Produced via immunoSEQ multiplex PCR; TCRdb's table is partial and in-frame only. The data contain 120,000 to 150,000 clones, approximately 83% of them singletons. The germline V and J ends were trimmed by 2 bases and 1 base, with 17 bases remaining between them. This CDR3 comprises 17 residues. Germline V gene lookup returns CDR1 SGHTA and CDR2 FQGNSA. The specimen was PBMCs. The chain uses TRBV7-2 and TRBJ2-5; possibly TRBD1 for D (5 bases). This receptor was identified in a male donor in good health and CMV-seronegative. The CDR3 nucleotides read TGTGCCAGCAGCTTAATTGTTATGACAGTAAGCCAAGAGACCCAGTACTTC. Amino acids: CASSLIVMTVSQETQYF.